Shown below are 2 T cell receptor beta chains from a single sample sequenced in a study of blood T cell repertoires in COVID-19. Assay: immunoSEQ multiplex PCR; the TCRdb copy retains only in-frame clones and omits some. The sample holds roughly 100,000 clones; under 90% are singletons and the top ten take 11% to 15%. Material for sequencing was peripheral blood. The receptors here all came from a woman aged 60 to 75 with acute or convalescent COVID-19.

This clone was observed once. V gene TRBV30 combines with J gene TRBJ1-4; TRBD1 matches at 7 bases. Germline CDR1 is GTSNPN and CDR2 is SVGIG (reference sequence). V gave up 2 bases and J gave up 8 bases; unmatched junction bases: 8. The CDR3 loop spans 14 amino acids. CDR3 residues: CAWSNGGGWEKLFF. The CDR3 DNA is TGTGCCTGGAGTAACGGAGGGGGCTGGGAAAAACTGTTTTTT.

V usage is TRBV5-1 and J usage is TRBJ2-5, with D hard to call. The CDR3 is made up of 14 amino acids. Germline V lookup: CDR1 SGHRS, CDR2 YFSETQ. Trimming pared 0 bases from V and 5 bases from J, leaving 11 bases between. DNA of the CDR3: TGCGCCAGCAGCTTGGGTGATTTCCGGGAGACCCAGTACTTC. This codes for CASSLGDFRETQYF. Together with reference TRBV5-1 and TRBJ2-5, the CDR3 gives the full variable domain: KAGVTQTPRYLIKTRGQQVTLSCSPISGHRSVSWYQQTPGQGLQFLFEYFSETQRNKGNFPGRFSGRQFSNSRSEMNVSTLELGDSALYLCASSLGDFRETQYFGPGTRLLVL.